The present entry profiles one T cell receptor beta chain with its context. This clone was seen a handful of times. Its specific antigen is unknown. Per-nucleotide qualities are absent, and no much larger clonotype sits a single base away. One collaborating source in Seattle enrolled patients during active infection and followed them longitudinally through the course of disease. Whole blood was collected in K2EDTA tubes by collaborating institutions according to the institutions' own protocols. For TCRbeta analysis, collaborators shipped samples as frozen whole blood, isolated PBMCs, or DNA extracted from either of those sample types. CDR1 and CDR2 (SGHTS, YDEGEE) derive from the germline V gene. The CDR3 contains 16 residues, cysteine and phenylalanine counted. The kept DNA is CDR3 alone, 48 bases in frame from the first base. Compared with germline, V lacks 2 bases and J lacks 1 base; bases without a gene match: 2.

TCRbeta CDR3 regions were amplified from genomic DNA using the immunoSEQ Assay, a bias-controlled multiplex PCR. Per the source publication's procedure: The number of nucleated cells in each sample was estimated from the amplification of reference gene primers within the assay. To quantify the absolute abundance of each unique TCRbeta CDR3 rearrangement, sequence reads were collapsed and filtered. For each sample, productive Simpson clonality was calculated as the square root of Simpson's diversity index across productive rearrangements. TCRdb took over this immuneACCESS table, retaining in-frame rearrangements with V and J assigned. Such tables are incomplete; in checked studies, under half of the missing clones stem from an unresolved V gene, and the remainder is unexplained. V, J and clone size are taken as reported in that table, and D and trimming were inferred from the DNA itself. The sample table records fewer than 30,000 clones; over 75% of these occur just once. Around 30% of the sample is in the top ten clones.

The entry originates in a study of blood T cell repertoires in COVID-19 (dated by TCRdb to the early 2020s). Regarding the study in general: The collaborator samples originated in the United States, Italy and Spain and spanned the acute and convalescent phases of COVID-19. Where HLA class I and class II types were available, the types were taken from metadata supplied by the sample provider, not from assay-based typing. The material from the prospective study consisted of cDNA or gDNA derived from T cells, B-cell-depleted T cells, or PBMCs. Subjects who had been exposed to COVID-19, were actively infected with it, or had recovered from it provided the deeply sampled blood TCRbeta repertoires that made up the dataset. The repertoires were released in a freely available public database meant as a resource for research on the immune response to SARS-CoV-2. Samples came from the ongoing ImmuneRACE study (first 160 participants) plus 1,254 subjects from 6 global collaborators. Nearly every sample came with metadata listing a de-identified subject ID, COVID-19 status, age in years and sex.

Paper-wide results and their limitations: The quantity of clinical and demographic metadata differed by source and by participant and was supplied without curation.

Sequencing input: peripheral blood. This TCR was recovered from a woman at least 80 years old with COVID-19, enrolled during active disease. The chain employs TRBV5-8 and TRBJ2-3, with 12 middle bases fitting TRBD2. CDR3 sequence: CASSFLAGGRTDTQYF. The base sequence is TGTGCCAGCAGCTTCCTAGCGGGGGGGCGCACAGATACGCAGTATTTT. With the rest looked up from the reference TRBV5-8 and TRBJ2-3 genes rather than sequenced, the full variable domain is EAGVTQSPTHLIKTRGQQATLRCSPISGHTSVYWYQQALGLGLQFLLWYDEGEERNRGNFPPRFSGRQFPNYSSELNVNALELEDSALYLCASSFLAGGRTDTQYFGPGTRLTVL.